The 25 T cell receptor beta chains below all came from one sample that was sequenced in a study of CXCR3-negative and CXCR3-positive naive CD8 T cells. Whole-study findings and limits: The study found more hydrophobic TRB CDR3s in CXCR3-positive naive cells than in CXCR3-negative naive cells.

No antigens are known for them. Through 5' RACE with UMI labels, the TRB cDNA libraries were prepared. TCRdb reprocessed the 5' RACE reads, keeping one entry per CDR3 protein, no DNA. Its table records about 130,000 distinct CDR3 sequences. The sequenced sample was naive CXCR3+ CD8+ T cells from blood. As for subset: CD45RO-CCR7+CD27+CD95- naive CD8+ T cells expressing CXCR3 (TNR3+). The receptors were gathered from a human donor in good health. Some clones in this sample may be carry-over from other donors' samples.

The chain is built from TRBV3-1 and TRBJ1-2; the D gene TCRdb calls, TRBD1, cannot be checked with no DNA. The CDR3 is 16 amino acids. Looked up from germline, CDR1 is LGHDT and CDR2 is YNNKEL (reference sequence). CDR3 in amino acids: CASSQARGVINYGYTF.

The chain joins TRBV6-5 to TRBJ2-7. The V gene's germline CDR1 is MNHEY and CDR2 SVGAGI. The CDR3 spans 13 residues. The CDR3 reads CASILTGAFEQYF.

The rearrangement uses TRBV2 and TRBJ2-3. From germline, CDR1 is SNHLY and CDR2 FYNNEI. The CDR3 runs 14 residues. This CDR3 reads CASSPLSTTDTQYF.

This chain connects TRBV6-6 to TRBJ2-1. The CDR3 is made up of 13 amino acids. Germline-derived CDR1 and CDR2 are MNHNY and SVGAGI (reference sequence). CDR3 sequence reads: CASSYGSGNEQFF.

The chain recombines TRBV28 with TRBJ2-6. This CDR3 is built from 14 residues. Germline loops: CDR1 MDHEN, CDR2 SYDVKM. CDR3 protein: CASSLPHGANVLTF.

The chain links TRBV7-2 to TRBJ2-7. The CDR3 contains 14 residues. CDR1 SGHTA and CDR2 FQGNSA come from the germline V gene. The CDR3 loop is CASSHSGRAHEQYF. Variable domain in full (rest from reference TRBV7-2 and TRBJ2-7): GAGVSQSPSNKVTEKGKDVELRCDPISGHTALYWYRQSLGQGLEFLIYFQGNSAPDKSGLPSDRFSAERTGGSVSTLTIQRTQQEDSAVYLCASSHSGRAHEQYFGPGTRLTVT.

The chain employs TRBV20-1 and TRBJ1-1. There are 13 residues in the CDR3. CDR1 is DFQATT, CDR2 SNEGSKA, per germline (reference sequence). The CDR3 here is CSAREGADTEAFF.

This rearrangement joins TRBV24-1 to TRBJ2-1; lacking DNA, the TRBD2 call made by TCRdb goes unchecked. The CDR3 has 15 amino acids. Germline lookup yields CDR1 KGHDR and CDR2 SFDVKD. This chain's CDR3 is CATRPAGGPGNEQFF.

This chain links TRBV5-1 with TRBJ1-4; the TRBD1 assignment by TCRdb is unverifiable without DNA. Germline lookup yields CDR1 SGHRS and CDR2 YFSETQ. The CDR3 runs 15 residues. CDR3 protein: CASGQGTGGNEKLFF.

V usage is TRBV5-4 and J usage is TRBJ2-7; TCRdb lists TRBD2, though no DNA is available to test this call. Germline CDR1 reads SGHNT; CDR2 reads YYREEE (reference sequence). The CDR3 totals 16 residues. The chain's CDR3 is CASSLVGSGGAYEQYF.

The chain has TRBV15 and TRBJ2-7; the D call from TCRdb, TRBD1, cannot be confirmed without DNA. There are 14 residues in the CDR3. Germline-derived CDR1 and CDR2 are LNHNV and YYDKDF (reference sequence). The CDR3 protein is CATSRDRQLVEQYF.

The chain carries TRBV4-1 and TRBJ2-2; lacking DNA, the TRBD2 call made by TCRdb goes unchecked. The germline V gene encodes CDR1 MGHRA and CDR2 YSYEKL. The CDR3 consists of 16 residues. The CDR3: CASSLNGLVNTGELFF.

The J gene is TRBJ2-7, the V gene TRBV15; TCRdb outputs TRBD1, but without DNA this stays unchecked. Germline loops: CDR1 LNHNV, CDR2 YYDKDF (reference sequence). The CDR3 covers 14 residues. The CDR3 protein is CATSNLGQGNEQYF. The variable domain in full, with the rest retrieved from reference TRBV15 and TRBJ2-7, is DAMVIQNPRYQVTQFGKPVTLSCSQTLNHNVMYWYQQKSSQAPKLLFHYYDKDFNNEADTPDNFQSRRPNTSFCFLDIRSPGLGDTAMYLCATSNLGQGNEQYFGPGTRLTVT.

The V gene is TRBV7-8, the J gene TRBJ2-3; the D gene TCRdb calls, TRBD2, cannot be checked with no DNA. The CDR3 has 15 residues. Germline CDR1 is SGHVS and CDR2 is FQNEAQ. CDR3 amino acids: CASRYGPSGADTQYF.

The V and J genes are TRBV5-1 and TRBJ2-7; TCRdb's D call of TRBD1 is untestable without DNA. The CDR3 is 15 residues long. Germline CDR1 reads SGHRS; CDR2 reads YFSETQ. The CDR3 here is CASSWGQGALYEQYF.

The J gene is TRBJ1-2, the V gene TRBV5-5; checking the TCRdb D call of TRBD1 is not possible without DNA. CDR1 is SGHKS, CDR2 YYEKEE, per germline (reference sequence). The CDR3 is 16 amino acids. The CDR3 sequence is CASSLGQGASDYGYTF.

This rearrangement joins TRBV29-1 to TRBJ2-7; there is no DNA to check the TCRdb D call of TRBD2. The CDR3 has 14 residues. Germline values: CDR1 SQVTM, CDR2 ANQGSEA. The CDR3 spells CSDPIGGDFHEQYF.

This rearrangement joins TRBV7-9 to TRBJ2-1; the D call of TRBD1 rests on TCRdb alone, since no DNA is present to check it. The CDR3 length is 15 residues. Germline lookup yields CDR1 SEHNR and CDR2 FQNEAQ (reference sequence). Here the CDR3 reads CASPPVSSSYNEQFF.

The rearrangement joins TRBV5-6 to TRBJ2-1. This CDR3 has 11 amino acids. Looked up from germline, CDR1 is SGHDT and CDR2 is YYEEEE. The CDR3 is CASSWGNEQFF.

The rearrangement links TRBV25-1 to TRBJ2-5; TCRdb selects TRBD2, and the lack of DNA leaves this call unchecked. Germline CDR1 MGHDK, CDR2 SYGVNS. The length of the CDR3 is 13 residues. CDR3 sequence reads: CASSSSGGETQYF.

The rearrangement joins TRBV11-2 to TRBJ2-1; as DNA is missing, the TRBD1 call by TCRdb cannot be tested. The CDR3 runs to 14 residues. Per the germline V gene, CDR1 is SGHAT and CDR2 is FQNNGV. The CDR3 is CASSFEWGHNEPFF.

The chain uses TRBV4-1 and TRBJ2-3; TCRdb picks TRBD1, but there is no DNA to check that call. Germline-derived CDR1 and CDR2 are MGHRA and YSYEKL. The CDR3 consists of 18 residues. The CDR3 sequence: CASSQAGGVAPLTDTQYF.

The gene calls are TRBV20-1 and TRBJ1-3; there is no DNA to check the TCRdb D call of TRBD1. Germline CDR1 is DFQATT and CDR2 is SNEGSKA (reference sequence). The CDR3 consists of 15 residues. The CDR3 loop is CSASSGDISGNTIYF.

V is TRBV7-2 and J is TRBJ2-2; TCRdb outputs TRBD2, but without DNA this stays unchecked. Germline assignment: CDR1 SGHTA and CDR2 FQGNSA. There are 15 residues in the CDR3. The CDR3 is CASSQEGATTGELFF.

The CDR3 loop reads CASGLTGTPTEAFF. This chain uses TRBV12-5 with TRBJ1-1; TCRdb's D call of TRBD1 is untestable without DNA. The germline V gene encodes CDR1 LGHNT and CDR2 FRNRAP. The CDR3 consists of 14 residues. The whole variable domain, remainder taken from reference TRBV12-5 and TRBJ1-1, is DARVTQTPRHKVTEMGQEVTMRCQPILGHNTVFWYRQTMMQGLELLAYFRNRAPLDDSGMPKDRFSAEMPDATLATLKIQPSEPRDSAVYFCASGLTGTPTEAFFGQGTRLTVV.